Listed here are 10 T cell receptor beta chains from one sample, sequenced in a study of cytomegalovirus exposure and HLA in healthy donors. A multiplex PCR was run with 60 Vbeta primers and 13 Jbeta primers. Clones were sequenced by immunoSEQ multiplex PCR, and TCRdb holds only the in-frame ones, with some missing. The sample carries 100,000 to 150,000 clones, 74% recorded once. The specimen was PBMCs. These receptors were collected from a woman aged 45-59 years in good health and CMV-seropositive.

This clone was seen a single time. V is TRBV7-2 and J is TRBJ2-5, with TRBD1 as a possible D gene (6 bases). The germline CDR1 and CDR2 sequences are SGHTA and FQGNSA. Trimming removed 5 bases at V and 5 bases at J, with 12 bases between. This CDR3 has 13 amino acids. The CDR3 region is CASSPGQWETQYF. The CDR3 nucleotides are TGTGCCAGCAGCCCGGGACAATGGGAGACCCAGTACTTC.

This chain uses TRBV5-4 with TRBJ2-3; 10 bases map to TRBD2. The CDR3 extends over 16 amino acids. Per the germline V gene, CDR1 is SGHNT and CDR2 is YYREEE (reference sequence). With V trimmed by 4 bases and J by 3 bases, 8 bases remained unmatched. CDR3 DNA: TGTGCCAGCAGCAGACCAGCGGGGGGGCCGACAGATACGCAGTATTTT. Translation: CASSRPAGGPTDTQYF.

The chain links TRBV13 to TRBJ2-7; no firm D call. Germline CDR1 reads PRHDT; CDR2 reads FYEKMQ (reference sequence). Between the trimmed V and J ends, which lost 5 bases and 0 bases, there was a span of 11 bases. This CDR3 comprises 14 residues. CDR3 nucleotide sequence: TGTGCCAGCAGCCGTGAGCCTCGCTCCTACGAGCAGTACTTC. This translates into CASSREPRSYEQYF.

This chain links TRBV2 with TRBJ1-5; no firm D call. This CDR3 has 14 amino acids. Trimming took off 0 bases at V and 3 bases at J, with 6 bases between the two ends. Germline-derived CDR1 and CDR2 are SNHLY and FYNNEI. The CDR3 DNA reads as TGTGCCAGCAGTGAAGCCTATACCAATCAGCCCCAGCATTTT. The encoded protein is CASSEAYTNQPQHF.

The rearrangement links TRBV11-2 to TRBJ1-6, with 8 nucleotides matching TRBD1. Losses at the gene ends were 7 bases for V and 7 bases for J; bases not matched to a gene: 6. The CDR3 is 14 amino acids. In germline, CDR1 is SGHAT, CDR2 FQNNGV. CDR3 sequence reads: CASTGQGLNSPLHF. The CDR3 DNA follows: TGTGCCAGCACCGGACAGGGATTAAATTCACCCCTCCACTTT.

This clone was detected only once. The J gene is TRBJ2-7, the V gene TRBV15, with TRBD1 matching 8 bases. Germline V gives CDR1 LNHNV, CDR2 YYDKDF (reference sequence). The CDR3 length is 13 residues. J lost 5 bases, V lost 7 bases, and 7 bases had no gene match. The DNA for the CDR3 is TGTGCCACCACAGGGGGCCCTCGAGACGAGCAGTACTTC. Translation: CATTGGPRDEQYF.

This clone was picked up a small number of times. The CDR3 DNA is TGTGCCAGCAGCCAGGGGGGGTTCTATGGCTACACCTTC. Protein sequence: CASSQGGFYGYTF. The chain combines TRBV14 with TRBJ1-2; TRBD1 is a possible D gene (5 bases). V was clipped by 3 bases and J by 4 bases, with 9 bases between them. The CDR3 totals 13 residues. CDR1 is SGHDN, CDR2 FVKESK, per germline.

This chain uses TRBV2 with TRBJ1-1; TRBD1 matches at 9 bases. The J segment lost 12 bases and the V segment lost 4 bases, leaving 18 bases of the junction unmatched. This CDR3 spans 16 amino acids. CDR1 and CDR2 (germline): SNHLY, FYNNEI. The CDR3 protein is CASSGRKSRQGGSPFF. The CDR3 bases are TGTGCCAGCAGTGGCCGAAAGAGTAGACAGGGGGGAAGTCCTTTCTTT.

V and J are TRBV5-1 and TRBJ2-5; D possibly corresponds to TRBD1 (5 bases). This CDR3 region has 12 residues. Deletions cut 5 bases from V and 6 bases from J, with 11 bases between. Germline values: CDR1 SGHRS, CDR2 YFSETQ. CDR3 coding DNA: TGCGCCAGCAGTGAAGGGGTGAAGACCCAGTACTTC. Its protein product is CASSEGVKTQYF.

V usage is TRBV7-8 and J usage is TRBJ1-1; D is ambiguous. This CDR3 is built from 15 residues. Trimming took 4 bases from V and 4 from J, leaving 16 bases between them. CDR1 SGHVS and CDR2 FQNEAQ come from the germline V gene. The CDR3 loop is CASSSLREGGTEAFF. The CDR3 DNA sequence: TGTGCCAGCAGCTCCCTGAGGGAGGGAGGCACTGAAGCTTTCTTT.